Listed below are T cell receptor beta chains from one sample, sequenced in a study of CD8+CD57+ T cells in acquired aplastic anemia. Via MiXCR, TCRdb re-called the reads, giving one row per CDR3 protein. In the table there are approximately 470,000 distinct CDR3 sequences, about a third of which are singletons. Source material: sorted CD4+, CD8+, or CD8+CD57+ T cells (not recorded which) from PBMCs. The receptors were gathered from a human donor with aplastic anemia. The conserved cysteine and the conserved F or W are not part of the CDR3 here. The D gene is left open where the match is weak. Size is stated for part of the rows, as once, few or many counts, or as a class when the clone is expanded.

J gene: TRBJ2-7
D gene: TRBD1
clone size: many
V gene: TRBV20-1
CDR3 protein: SADSGTGVKQQY

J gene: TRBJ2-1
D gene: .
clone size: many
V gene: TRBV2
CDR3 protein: ASSERPRGEQF

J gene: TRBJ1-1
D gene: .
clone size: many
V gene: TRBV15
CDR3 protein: ATSRVGTEAF

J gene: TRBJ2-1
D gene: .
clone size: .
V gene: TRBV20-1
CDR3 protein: SARSTGLSLFEQF

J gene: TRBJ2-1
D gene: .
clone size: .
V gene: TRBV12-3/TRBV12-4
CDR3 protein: ASRSGGETYNEQF

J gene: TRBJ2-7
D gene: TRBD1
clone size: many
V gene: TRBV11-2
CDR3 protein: ASSLEQGAGYEQY

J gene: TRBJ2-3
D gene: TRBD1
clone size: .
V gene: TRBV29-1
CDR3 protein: SVEGQGSGTQY

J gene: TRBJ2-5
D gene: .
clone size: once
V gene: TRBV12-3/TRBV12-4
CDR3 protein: ASRRGKETQY

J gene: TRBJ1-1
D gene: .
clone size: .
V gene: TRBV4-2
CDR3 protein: ASSQNIAPNTEAF

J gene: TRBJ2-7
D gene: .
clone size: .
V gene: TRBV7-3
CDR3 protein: ASSSSLGHRSYEQY

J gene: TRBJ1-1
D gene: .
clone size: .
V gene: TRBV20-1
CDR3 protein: SATTQREGTEAF

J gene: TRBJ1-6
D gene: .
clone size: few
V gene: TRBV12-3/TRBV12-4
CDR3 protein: ASSLFAGSNSPLH

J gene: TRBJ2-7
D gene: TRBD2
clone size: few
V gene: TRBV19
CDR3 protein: ASSIGFSGRTYEQY

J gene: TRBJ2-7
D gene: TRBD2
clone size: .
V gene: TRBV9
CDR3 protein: ASSGSGRAPHEQY

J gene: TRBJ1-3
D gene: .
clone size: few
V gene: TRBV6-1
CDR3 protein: ASRATKRPNTIY

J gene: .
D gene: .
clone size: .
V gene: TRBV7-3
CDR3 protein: ASSTGTGAREQF

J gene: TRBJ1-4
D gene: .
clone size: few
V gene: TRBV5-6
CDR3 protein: ASSGGGATNEKLF

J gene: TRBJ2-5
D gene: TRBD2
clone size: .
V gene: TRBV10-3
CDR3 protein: AISGAGDQETQY

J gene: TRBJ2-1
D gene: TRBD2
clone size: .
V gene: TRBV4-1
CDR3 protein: ASSQTSGGAYNEQF

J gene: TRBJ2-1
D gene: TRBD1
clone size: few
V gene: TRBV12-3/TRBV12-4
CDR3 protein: ASSQGTGVYNEQF

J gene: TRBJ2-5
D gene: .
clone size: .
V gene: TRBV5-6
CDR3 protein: ASSKKGLGQETQY

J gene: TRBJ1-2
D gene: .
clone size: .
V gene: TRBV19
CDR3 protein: ASKVVSANYGYT

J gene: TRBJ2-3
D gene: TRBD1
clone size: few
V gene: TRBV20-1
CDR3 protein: SARSGTGFGTDTQY

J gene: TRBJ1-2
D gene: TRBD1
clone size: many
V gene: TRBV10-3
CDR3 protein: AIKDPGQGTADGYT

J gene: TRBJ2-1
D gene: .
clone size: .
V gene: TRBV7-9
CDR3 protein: ASSPPGYNEQF

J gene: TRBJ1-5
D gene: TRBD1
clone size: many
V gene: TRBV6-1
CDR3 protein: ATRGGSNQPQH

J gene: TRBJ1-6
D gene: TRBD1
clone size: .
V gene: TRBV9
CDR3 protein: ASSGTGQNSPLH

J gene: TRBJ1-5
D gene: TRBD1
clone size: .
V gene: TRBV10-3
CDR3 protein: AILDRWINQPQH

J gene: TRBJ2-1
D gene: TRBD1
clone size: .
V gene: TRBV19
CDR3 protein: ASSNRTGAPEQF

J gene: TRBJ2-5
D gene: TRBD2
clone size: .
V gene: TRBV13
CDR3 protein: ASSPGLAGGGRQETQY

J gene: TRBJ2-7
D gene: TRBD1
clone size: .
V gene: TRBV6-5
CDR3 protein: ASSNYRGSSYEQY

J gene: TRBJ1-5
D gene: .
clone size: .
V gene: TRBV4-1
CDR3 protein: ASSQGPQVQPQH

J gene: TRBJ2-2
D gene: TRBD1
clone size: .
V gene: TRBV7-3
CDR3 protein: ASTRSGTGNTGELF